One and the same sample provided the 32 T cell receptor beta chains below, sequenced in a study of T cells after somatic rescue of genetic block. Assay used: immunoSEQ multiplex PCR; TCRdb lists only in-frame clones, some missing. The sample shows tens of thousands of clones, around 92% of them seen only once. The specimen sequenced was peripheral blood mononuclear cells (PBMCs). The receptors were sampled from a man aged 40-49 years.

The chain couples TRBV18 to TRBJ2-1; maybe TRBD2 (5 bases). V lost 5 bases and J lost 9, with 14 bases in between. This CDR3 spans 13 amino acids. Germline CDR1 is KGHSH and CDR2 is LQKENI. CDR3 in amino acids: CASSTEVGSEQFF. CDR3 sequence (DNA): TGTGCCAGCTCAACCGAGGTGGGGAGTGAGCAGTTCTTC.

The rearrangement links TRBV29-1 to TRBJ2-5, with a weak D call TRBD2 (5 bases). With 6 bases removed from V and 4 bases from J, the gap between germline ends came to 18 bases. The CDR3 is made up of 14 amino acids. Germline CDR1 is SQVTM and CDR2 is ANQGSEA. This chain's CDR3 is CSVPQYPRVETQYF. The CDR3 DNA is TGCAGCGTACCCCAATACCCGCGGGTAGAGACCCAGTACTTC. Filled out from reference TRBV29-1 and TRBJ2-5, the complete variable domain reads SAVISQKPSRDICQRGTSLTIQCQVDSQVTMMFWYRQQPGQSLTLIATANQGSEATYESGFVIDKFPISRPNLTFSTLTVSNMSPEDSSIYLCSVPQYPRVETQYFGPGTRLLVL.

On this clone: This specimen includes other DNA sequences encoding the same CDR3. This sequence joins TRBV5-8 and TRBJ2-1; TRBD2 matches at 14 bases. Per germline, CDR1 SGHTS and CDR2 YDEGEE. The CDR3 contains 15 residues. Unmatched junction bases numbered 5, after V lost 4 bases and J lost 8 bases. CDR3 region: CASSPGTSGSDEQFF. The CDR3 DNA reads TGTGCCAGCAGCCCCGGGACTAGCGGGAGCGATGAGCAGTTCTTC. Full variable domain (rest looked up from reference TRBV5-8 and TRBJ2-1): EAGVTQSPTHLIKTRGQQATLRCSPISGHTSVYWYQQALGLGLQFLLWYDEGEERNRGNFPPRFSGRQFPNYSSELNVNALELEDSALYLCASSPGTSGSDEQFFGPGTRLTVL.

The CDR3 DNA is TGTGCCAGCAGTGGCTCGGTTCGCAATCAGCCCCAGCATTTT. Translated: CASSGSVRNQPQHF. The genes are TRBV2 and TRBJ1-5; D gene uncertain. Per germline, CDR1 SNHLY and CDR2 FYNNEI. Between the trimmed V and J ends, which lost 4 bases and 2 bases, there was a span of 9 bases. This CDR3 is built from 14 residues.

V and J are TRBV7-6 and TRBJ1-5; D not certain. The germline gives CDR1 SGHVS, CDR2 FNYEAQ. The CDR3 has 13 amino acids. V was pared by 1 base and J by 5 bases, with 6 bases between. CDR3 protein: CASSLGLDQPQHF. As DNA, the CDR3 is TGTGCCAGCAGCTTAGGGTTGGATCAGCCCCAGCATTTT.

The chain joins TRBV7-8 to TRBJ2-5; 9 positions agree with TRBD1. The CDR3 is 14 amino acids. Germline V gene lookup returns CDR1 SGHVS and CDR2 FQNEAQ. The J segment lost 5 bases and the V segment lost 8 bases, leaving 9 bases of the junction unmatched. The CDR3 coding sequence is TGTGCCAGCTTTAACACAGGGGGCTGGGAGACCCAGTACTTC. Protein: CASFNTGGWETQYF.

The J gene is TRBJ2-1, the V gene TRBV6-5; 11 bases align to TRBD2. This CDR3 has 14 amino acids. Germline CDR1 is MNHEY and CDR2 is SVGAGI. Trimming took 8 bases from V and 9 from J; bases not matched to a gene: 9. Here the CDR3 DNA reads TGTGCCAGCGGTCCGATACTAGCGGGGGCTGAGCAGTTCTTC. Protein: CASGPILAGAEQFF.

DNA for the CDR3: TGTGCCAGCAGCCAGGGACAACATATGAACACTGAAGCTTTCTTT. Encoded protein: CASSQGQHMNTEAFF. The V gene is TRBV5-8, the J gene TRBJ1-1, with a tentative D call TRBD1 (6 bases). The CDR3 runs 15 residues. Germline CDR1 SGHTS, CDR2 YDEGEE. V lost 4 bases, J lost 0 bases, and 13 bases lay in between.

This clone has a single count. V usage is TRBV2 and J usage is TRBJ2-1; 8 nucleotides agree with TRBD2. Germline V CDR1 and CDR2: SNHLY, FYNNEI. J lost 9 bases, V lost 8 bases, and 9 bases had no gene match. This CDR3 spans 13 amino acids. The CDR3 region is CASSGGRGGEQFF. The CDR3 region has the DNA TGTGCCAGCTCGGGGGGGAGAGGCGGTGAGCAGTTCTTC. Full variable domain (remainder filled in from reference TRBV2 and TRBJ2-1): EPEVTQTPSHQVTQMGQEVILRCVPISNHLYFYWYRQILGQKVEFLVSFYNNEISEKSEIFDDQFSVERPDGSNFTLKIRSTKLEDSAMYFCASSGGRGGEQFFGPGTRLTVL.

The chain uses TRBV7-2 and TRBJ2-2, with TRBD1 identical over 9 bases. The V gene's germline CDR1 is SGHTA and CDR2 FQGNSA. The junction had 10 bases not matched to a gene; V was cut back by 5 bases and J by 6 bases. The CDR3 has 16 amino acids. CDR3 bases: TGTGCCAGCAGCCAGGGACAGGGAGGGATGGCCGGGGAGCTGTTTTTT. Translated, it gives CASSQGQGGMAGELFF.

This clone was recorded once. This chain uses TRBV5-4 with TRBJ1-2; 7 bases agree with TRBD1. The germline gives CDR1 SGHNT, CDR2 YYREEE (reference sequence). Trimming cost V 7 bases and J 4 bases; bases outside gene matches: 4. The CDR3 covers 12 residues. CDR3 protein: CASQQGSYGYTF. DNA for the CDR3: TGTGCCAGCCAACAGGGGTCCTATGGCTACACCTTC. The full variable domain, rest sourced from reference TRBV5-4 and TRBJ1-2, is ETGVTQSPTHLIKTRGQQVTLRCSSQSGHNTVSWYQQALGQGPQFIFQYYREEENGRGNFPPRFSGLQFPNYSSELNVNALELDDSALYLCASQQGSYGYTFGSGTRLTVV.

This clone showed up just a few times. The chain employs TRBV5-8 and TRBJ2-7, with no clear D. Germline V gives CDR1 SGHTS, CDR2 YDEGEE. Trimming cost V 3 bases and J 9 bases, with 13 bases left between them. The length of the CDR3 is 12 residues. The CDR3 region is CASSYQEVMQYF. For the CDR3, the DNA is TGTGCCAGCAGCTACCAGGAAGTAATGCAGTACTTC.

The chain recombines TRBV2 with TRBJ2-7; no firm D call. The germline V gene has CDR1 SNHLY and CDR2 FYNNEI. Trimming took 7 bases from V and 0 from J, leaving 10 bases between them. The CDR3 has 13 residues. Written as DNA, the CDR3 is TGTGCCAGCAAGTCAAGGAGCTCCTACGAGCAGTACTTC. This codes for CASKSRSSYEQYF.

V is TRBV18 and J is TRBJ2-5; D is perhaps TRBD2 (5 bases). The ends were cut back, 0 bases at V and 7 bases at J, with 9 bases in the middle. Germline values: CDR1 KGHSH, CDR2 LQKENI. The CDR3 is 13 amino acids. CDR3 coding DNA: TGTGCCAGCTCACCACCGCGGGTAGGGACCCAGTACTTC. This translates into CASSPPRVGTQYF.

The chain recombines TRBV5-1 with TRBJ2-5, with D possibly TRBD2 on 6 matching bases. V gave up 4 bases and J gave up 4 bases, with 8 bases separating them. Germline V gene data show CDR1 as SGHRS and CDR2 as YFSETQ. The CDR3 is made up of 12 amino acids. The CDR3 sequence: CASSNGGETQYF. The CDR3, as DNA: TGCGCCAGCAGCAACGGGGGAGAGACCCAGTACTTC. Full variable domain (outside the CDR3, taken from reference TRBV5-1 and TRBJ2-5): KAGVTQTPRYLIKTRGQQVTLSCSPISGHRSVSWYQQTPGQGLQFLFEYFSETQRNKGNFPGRFSGRQFSNSRSEMNVSTLELGDSALYLCASSNGGETQYFGPGTRLLVL.

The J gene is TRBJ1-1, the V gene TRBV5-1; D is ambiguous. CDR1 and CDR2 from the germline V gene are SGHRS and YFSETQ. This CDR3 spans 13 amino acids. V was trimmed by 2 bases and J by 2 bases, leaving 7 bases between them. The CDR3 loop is CASSFNGNTEAFF. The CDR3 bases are TGCGCCAGCAGCTTTAACGGAAACACTGAAGCTTTCTTT.

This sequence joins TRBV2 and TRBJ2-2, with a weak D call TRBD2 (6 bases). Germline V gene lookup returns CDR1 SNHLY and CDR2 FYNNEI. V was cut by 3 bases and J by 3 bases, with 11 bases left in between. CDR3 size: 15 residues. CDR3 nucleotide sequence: TGTGCCAGCAGTGAGTCCCCGGGGGACACCGGGGAGCTGTTTTTT. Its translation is CASSESPGDTGELFF.

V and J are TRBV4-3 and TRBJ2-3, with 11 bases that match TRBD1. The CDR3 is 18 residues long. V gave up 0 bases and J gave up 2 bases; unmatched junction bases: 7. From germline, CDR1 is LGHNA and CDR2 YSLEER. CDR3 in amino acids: CASSQDPGQGGSTDTQYF. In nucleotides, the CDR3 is TGCGCCAGCAGCCAAGATCCGGGACAGGGGGGATCCACAGATACGCAGTATTTT.

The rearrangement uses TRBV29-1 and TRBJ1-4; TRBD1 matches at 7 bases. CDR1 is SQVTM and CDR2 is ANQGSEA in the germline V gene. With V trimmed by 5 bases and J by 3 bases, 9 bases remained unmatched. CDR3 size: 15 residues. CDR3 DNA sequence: TGCAGCGTTACGGGTTACAGGGGCCCTAATGAAAAACTGTTTTTT. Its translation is CSVTGYRGPNEKLFF.

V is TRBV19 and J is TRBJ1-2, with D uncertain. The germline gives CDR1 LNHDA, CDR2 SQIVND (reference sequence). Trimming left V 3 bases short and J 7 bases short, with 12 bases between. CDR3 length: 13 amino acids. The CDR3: CASSISRRFGYTF. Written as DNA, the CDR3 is TGTGCCAGTAGTATTTCCCGAAGGTTTGGCTACACCTTC.

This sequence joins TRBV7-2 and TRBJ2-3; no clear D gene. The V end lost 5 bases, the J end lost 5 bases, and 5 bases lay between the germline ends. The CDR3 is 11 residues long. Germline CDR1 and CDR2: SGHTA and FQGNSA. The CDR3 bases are TGTGCCAGCAGCCCCCAAGATACGCAGTATTTT. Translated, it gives CASSPQDTQYF.

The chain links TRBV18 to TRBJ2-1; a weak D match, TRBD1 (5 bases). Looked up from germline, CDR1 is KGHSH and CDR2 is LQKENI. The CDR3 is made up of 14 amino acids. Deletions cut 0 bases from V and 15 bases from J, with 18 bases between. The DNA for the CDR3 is TGTGCCAGCTCACCACCTGAAGGCAGGGTGGTTCGGTTCTTC. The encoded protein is CASSPPEGRVVRFF.

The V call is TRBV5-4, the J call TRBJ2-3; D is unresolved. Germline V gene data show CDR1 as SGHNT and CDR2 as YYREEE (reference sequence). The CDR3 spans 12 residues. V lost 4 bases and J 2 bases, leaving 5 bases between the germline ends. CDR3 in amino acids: CASSDYTDTQYF. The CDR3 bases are TGTGCCAGCAGCGATTACACAGATACGCAGTATTTT. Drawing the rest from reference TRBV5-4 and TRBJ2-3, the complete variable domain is ETGVTQSPTHLIKTRGQQVTLRCSSQSGHNTVSWYQQALGQGPQFIFQYYREEENGRGNFPPRFSGLQFPNYSSELNVNALELDDSALYLCASSDYTDTQYFGPGTRLTVL.

The CDR3 DNA reads as TGTGCCAGCACTCTTGAAGGTTGGGGAACCGGGGAGCTGTTTTTT. Encoded protein: CASTLEGWGTGELFF. V and J are TRBV28 and TRBJ2-2; no clear D gene. CDR1 MDHEN and CDR2 SYDVKM come from the germline V gene. The V and J ends lost 7 bases and 5 bases respectively, with 17 bases between them. The CDR3 is 15 amino acids.

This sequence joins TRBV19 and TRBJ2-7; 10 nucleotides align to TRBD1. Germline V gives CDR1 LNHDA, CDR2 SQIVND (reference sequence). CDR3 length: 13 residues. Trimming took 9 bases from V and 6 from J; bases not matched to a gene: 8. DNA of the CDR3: TGTGCCAGCAACCGGGACAGGGGTGGCGAGCAGTACTTC. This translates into CASNRDRGGEQYF.

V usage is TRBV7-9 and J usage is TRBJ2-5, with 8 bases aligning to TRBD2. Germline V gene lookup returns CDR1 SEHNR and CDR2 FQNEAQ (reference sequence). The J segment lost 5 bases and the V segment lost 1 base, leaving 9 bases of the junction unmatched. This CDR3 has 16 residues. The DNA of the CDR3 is TGTGCCAGCAGCTTAGGGACGGGGGGGCCTTGGGAGACCCAGTACTTC. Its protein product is CASSLGTGGPWETQYF.

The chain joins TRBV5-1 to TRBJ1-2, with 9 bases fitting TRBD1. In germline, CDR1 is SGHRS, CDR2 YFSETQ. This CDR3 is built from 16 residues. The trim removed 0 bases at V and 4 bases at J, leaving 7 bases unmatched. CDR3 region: CASSLGGQGRGYGYTF. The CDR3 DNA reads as TGCGCCAGCAGCTTGGGGGGACAGGGCCGGGGCTATGGCTACACCTTC.

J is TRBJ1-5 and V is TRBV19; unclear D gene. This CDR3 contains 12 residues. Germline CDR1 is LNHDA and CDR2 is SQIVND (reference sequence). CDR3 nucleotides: TGTGCGGGAGGTTATAGCAATCAGCCCCAGCATTTT. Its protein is CAGGYSNQPQHF. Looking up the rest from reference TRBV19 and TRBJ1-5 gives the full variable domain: DGGITQSPKYLFRKEGQNVTLSCEQNLNHDAMYWYRQDPGQGLRLIYYSQIVNDFQKGDIAEGYSVSREKKESFPLTVTSAQKNPTAFYLCAGGYSNQPQHFGDGTRLSIL.

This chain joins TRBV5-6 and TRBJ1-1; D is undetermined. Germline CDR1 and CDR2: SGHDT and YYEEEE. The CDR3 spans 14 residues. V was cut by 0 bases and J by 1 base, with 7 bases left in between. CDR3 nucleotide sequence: TGTGCCAGCAGCTTGGACAGAAGGAACACTGAAGCTTTCTTT. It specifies CASSLDRRNTEAFF.

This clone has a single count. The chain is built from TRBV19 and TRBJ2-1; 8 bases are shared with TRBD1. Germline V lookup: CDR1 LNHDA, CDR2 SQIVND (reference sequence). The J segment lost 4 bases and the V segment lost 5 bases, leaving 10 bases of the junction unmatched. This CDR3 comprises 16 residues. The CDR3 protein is CASSVDRGAGYNEQFF. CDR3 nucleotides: TGTGCCAGTAGTGTTGACAGGGGTGCGGGTTACAATGAGCAGTTCTTC.

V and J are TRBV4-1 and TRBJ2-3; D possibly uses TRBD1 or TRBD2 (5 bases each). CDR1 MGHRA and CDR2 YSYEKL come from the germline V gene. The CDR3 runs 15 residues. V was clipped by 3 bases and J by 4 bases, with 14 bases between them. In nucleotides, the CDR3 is TGCGCCAGCAGCCATCAGCCCTTGGGGGCAGATACGCAGTATTTT. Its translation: CASSHQPLGADTQYF.

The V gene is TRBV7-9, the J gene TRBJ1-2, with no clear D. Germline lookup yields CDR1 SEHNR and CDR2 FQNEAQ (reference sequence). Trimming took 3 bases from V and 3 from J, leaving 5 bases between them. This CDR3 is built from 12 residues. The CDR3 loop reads CASSFDDYGYTF. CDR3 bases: TGTGCCAGCAGCTTCGACGACTATGGCTACACCTTC. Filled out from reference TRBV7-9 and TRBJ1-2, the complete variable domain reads DTGVSQNPRHKITKRGQNVTFRCDPISEHNRLYWYRQTLGQGPEFLTYFQNEAQLEKSRLLSDRFSAERPKGSFSTLEIQRTEQGDSAMYLCASSFDDYGYTFGSGTRLTVV.